The 2 T cell receptor beta chains in this list originate from one sample, sequenced in a study of tumor and adjacent non-tumor tissue in lung cancer. A modified ARM-PCR protocol with three rounds of nested PCR amplified TCRbeta. MiXCR was run by TCRdb on the multiplex PCR reads, yielding one entry per CDR3 protein. Among roughly 75,000 distinct CDR3 sequences listed, around four fifths were seen once. RNA was extracted from bulk tissue without any cell sorting. Sequencing was done on a sample of lung tumor tissue. Receptors originate from a woman in her forties or fifties with non-small cell lung cancer.

The table lists this clonotype with many counts. The chain combines TRBV5-5 with TRBJ2-4; D is possibly TRBD1 (6 bases). The CDR3 totals 14 residues. V was cut by 0 bases and J by 5 bases, with 9 bases left in between. Germline-derived CDR1 and CDR2 are SGHKS and YYEKEE (reference sequence). This CDR3 is CASSLGPGENIQYF. CDR3 nucleotides: TGTGCCAGCAGCTTGGGCCCAGGGGAAAACATTCAGTACTTC.

Remarks on this clonotype: A much larger clonotype is one base distant, so this may be a read error. V gene TRBV20-1 combines with J gene TRBJ2-7; D uncertain. CDR3 length: 15 amino acids. Germline V gene lookup returns CDR1 DFQATT and CDR2 SNEGSKA (reference sequence). The CDR3 DNA sequence: TGCAGTGCGCCGGTTACGGCCCACGACTTCTACGAGCACTACTTC. Translating gives CSAPVTAHDFYEHYF.